This TCR beta chain was sequenced during a study of T cell responses to AZD1222 COVID-19 vaccine. Findings of the study overall: Among vaccine-associated CD4 TCRs, coverage spanned spike, with dominance at 160-218 and 743-854.

Details on this clone: Its antigen is unidentified.

Profiled with immunoSEQ multiplex PCR; TCRdb holds only in-frame clones, not every one. Of approximately 90,000 clones in the sample, around nine tenths were seen once. V lost 8 bases and J lost 8, with 12 bases in between. This CDR3 is built from 11 residues. From germline, CDR1 is MNHEY and CDR2 SMNVEV (reference sequence). The rearrangement joins TRBV27 to TRBJ1-1; D gene unclear. This sample comprised peripheral blood, obtained on day 0 of AZD1222 vaccination. This clonotype originated in an adult in good health. CDR3 in amino acids: CASGVDREAFF. DNA of the CDR3: TGTGCCAGCGGGGTCGACCGGGAAGCTTTCTTT.